This entry describes one T cell receptor beta chain. Repertoires were generated with immunoSEQ multiplex PCR, while TCRdb's copy carries only in-frame clones and drops some. The sample includes hundreds of thousands of clones, 70% to 90% of them seen just once. The data belong to a study of blood T cell repertoires in COVID-19. Germline CDR1 and CDR2: SEHNR and FQNEAQ (reference sequence). The CDR3 has 17 amino acids. V lost 5 bases and J lost 2; bases outside the gene matches: 14. This chain joins TRBV7-9 and TRBJ1-2, with 7 positions matching TRBD1. Sequencing was done on a sample of PBMCs or T cells enriched from blood (not recorded which). This clonotype was sampled from a man aged 40-55 years who had recovered from COVID-19. In DNA form, the CDR3 reads TGTGCCAGCAGCCGAGGGGGCCAGGGGCAAGCCAACTATGGCTACACCTTC. This codes for CASSRGGQGQANYGYTF.